This TCR beta chain was captured by sequencing in a study of shared clonotypes between healthy human individuals. Generated by immunoSEQ multiplex PCR, the TCRdb table keeps only in-frame clones and is missing some. The data hold about 2.2 million clones, with 90% to 95% observed a single time. The V and J ends lost 5 bases and 7 bases respectively, with 21 bases between them. The germline V gene has CDR1 SEHNR and CDR2 FQNEAQ (reference sequence). CDR3 size: 16 residues. In the naive CD8 group, cells lacked CD45RO and were positively selected for CCR7, so terminally differentiated effector memory CD45RA+ cells were left out.

V is TRBV7-9 and J is TRBJ2-1; D is uncertain. The sequenced material came from naive CD8+ T cells from PBMCs. The origin of this receptor is a man aged 18 to 35 in good health. Some clones in this sample may be carry-over from other donors' samples. CDR3 region: CASSDYVSDTLNEQFF. The DNA for the CDR3 is TGTGCCAGCAGCGATTACGTCAGTGACACCTTAAATGAGCAGTTCTTC.